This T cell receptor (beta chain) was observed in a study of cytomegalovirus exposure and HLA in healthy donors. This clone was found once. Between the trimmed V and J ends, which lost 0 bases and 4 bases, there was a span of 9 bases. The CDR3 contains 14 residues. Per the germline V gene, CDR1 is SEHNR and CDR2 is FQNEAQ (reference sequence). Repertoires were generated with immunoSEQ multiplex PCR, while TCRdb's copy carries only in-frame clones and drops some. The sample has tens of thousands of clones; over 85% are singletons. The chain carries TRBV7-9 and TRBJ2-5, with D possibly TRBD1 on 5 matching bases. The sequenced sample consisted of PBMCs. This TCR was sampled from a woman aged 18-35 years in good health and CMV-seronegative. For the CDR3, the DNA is TGTGCCAGCAGCTTAGCACAGGTCCGAGAGACCCAGTACTTC. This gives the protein CASSLAQVRETQYF.